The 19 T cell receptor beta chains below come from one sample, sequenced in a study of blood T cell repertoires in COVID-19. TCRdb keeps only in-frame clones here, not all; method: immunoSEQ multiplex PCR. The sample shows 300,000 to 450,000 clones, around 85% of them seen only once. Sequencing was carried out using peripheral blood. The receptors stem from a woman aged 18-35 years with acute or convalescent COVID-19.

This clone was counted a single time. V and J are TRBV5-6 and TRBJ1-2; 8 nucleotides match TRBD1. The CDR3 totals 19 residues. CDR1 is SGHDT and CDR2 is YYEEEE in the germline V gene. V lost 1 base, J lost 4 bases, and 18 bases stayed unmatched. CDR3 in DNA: TGTGCCAGCAGCTTGCTTGGGATTACCGGGACAGGAGACCTCTATGGCTACACCTTC. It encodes CASSLLGITGTGDLYGYTF.

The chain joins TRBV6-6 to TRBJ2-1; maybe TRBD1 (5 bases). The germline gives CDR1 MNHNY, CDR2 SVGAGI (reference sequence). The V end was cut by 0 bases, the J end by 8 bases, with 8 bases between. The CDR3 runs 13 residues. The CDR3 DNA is TGTGCCAGCAGTTACTCGGACACGGATGAGCAGTTCTTC. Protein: CASSYSDTDEQFF.

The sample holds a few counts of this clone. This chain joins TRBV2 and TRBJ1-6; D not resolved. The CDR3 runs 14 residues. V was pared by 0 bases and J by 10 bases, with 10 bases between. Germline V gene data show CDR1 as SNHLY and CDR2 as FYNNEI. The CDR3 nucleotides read TGTGCCAGCAGTGAAGCCGGTGTTCTCTCACCCCTCCACTTT. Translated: CASSEAGVLSPLHF. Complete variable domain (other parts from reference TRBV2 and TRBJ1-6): EPEVTQTPSHQVTQMGQEVILRCVPISNHLYFYWYRQILGQKVEFLVSFYNNEISEKSEIFDDQFSVERPDGSNFTLKIRSTKLEDSAMYFCASSEAGVLSPLHFGNGTRLTVT.

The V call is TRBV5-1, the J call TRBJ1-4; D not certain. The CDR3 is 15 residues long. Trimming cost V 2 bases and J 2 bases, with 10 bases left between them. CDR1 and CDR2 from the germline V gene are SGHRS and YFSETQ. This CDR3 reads CASSFVLDTNEKLFF. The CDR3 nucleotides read TGCGCCAGCAGCTTCGTACTCGATACTAATGAAAAACTGTTTTTT. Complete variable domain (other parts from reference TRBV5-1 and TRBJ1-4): KAGVTQTPRYLIKTRGQQVTLSCSPISGHRSVSWYQQTPGQGLQFLFEYFSETQRNKGNFPGRFSGRQFSNSRSEMNVSTLELGDSALYLCASSFVLDTNEKLFFGSGTQLSVL.

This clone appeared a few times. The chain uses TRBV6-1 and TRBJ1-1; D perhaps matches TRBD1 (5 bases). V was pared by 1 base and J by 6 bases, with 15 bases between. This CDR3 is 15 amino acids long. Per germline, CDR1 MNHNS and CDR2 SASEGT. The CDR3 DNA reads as TGTGCCAGCAGTGAAGGGGCAGGGAGCGGGTCTGAAGCTTTCTTT. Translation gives CASSEGAGSGSEAFF.

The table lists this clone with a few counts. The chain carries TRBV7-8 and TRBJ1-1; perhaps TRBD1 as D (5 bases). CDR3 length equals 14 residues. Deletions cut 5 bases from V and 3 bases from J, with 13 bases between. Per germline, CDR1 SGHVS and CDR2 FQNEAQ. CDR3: CASSRGGRDTEAFF. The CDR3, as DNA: TGTGCCAGCAGCCGGGGGGGGAGGGACACTGAAGCTTTCTTT.

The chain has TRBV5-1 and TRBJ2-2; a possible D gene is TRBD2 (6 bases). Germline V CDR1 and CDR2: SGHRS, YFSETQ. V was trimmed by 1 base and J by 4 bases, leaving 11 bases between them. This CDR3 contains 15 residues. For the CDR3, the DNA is TGCGCCAGCAGCTTGTCGGGAGACGGCACCGGGGAGCTGTTTTTT. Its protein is CASSLSGDGTGELFF.

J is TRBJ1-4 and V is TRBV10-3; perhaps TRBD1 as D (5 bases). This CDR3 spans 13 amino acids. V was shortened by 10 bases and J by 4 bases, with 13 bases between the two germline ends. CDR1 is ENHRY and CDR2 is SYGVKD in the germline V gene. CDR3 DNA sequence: TGTGCCACCTGCAGGGATATTAATGAAAAACTGTTTTTT. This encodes CATCRDINEKLFF.

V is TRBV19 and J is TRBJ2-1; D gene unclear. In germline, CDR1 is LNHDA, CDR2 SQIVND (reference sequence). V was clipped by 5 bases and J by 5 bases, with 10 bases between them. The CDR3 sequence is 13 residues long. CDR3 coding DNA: TGTGCCAGTAGTCCACAGATAAACAATGAGCAGTTCTTC. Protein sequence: CASSPQINNEQFF.

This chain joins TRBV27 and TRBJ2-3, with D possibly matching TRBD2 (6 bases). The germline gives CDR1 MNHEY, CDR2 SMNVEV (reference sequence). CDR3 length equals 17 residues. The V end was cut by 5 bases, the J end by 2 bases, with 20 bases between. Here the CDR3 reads CASSELGSELFTDTQYF. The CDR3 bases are TGTGCCAGCAGTGAACTCGGGAGCGAGCTCTTCACAGATACGCAGTATTTT.

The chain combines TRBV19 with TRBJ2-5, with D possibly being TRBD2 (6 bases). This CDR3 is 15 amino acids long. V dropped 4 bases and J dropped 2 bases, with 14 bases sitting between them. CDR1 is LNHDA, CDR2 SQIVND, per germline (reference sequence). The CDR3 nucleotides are TGTGCCAGTAGTACCCGCGGGACGGCGCAAGAGACCCAGTACTTC. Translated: CASSTRGTAQETQYF.

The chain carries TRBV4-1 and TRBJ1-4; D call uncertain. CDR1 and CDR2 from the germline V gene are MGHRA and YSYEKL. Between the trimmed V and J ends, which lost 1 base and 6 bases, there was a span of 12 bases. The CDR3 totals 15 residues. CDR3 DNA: TGCGCCAGCAGCCAAGCCCCCCTCGCGGATGAAAAACTGTTTTTT. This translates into CASSQAPLADEKLFF.

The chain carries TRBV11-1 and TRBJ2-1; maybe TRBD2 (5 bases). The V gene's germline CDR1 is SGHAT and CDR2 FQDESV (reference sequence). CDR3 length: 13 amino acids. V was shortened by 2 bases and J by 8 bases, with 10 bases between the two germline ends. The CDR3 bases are TGTGCCAGCAGCTTAAGTGCGGAGGATGAGCAGTTCTTC. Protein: CASSLSAEDEQFF.

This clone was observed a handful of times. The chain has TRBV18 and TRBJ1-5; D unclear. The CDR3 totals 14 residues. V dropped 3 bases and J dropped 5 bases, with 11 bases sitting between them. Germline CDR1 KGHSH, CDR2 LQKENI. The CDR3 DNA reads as TGTGCCAGCTCACCGACAATGTGGGATCAGCCCCAGCATTTT. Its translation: CASSPTMWDQPQHF.

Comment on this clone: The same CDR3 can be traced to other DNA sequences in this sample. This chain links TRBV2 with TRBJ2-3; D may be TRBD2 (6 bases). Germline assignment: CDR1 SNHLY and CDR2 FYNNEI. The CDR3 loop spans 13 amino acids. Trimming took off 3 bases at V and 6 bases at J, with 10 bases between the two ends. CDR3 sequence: CASSDSGGDTQYF. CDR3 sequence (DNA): TGTGCCAGCAGTGACTCTGGGGGGGATACGCAGTATTTT.

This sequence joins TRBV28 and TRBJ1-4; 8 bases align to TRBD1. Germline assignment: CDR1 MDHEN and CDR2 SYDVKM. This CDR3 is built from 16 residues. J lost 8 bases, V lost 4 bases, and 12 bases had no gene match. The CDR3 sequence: CASSSYGTGAGEKLFF. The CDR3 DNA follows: TGTGCCAGCAGTTCCTACGGGACAGGAGCTGGGGAAAAACTGTTTTTT.

The CDR3 nucleotides read TGTGCCAGCAGCCTCCTACCCGACAGGGACGGAAACACCATATATTTT. Translated: CASSLLPDRDGNTIYF. V is TRBV5-6 and J is TRBJ1-3, with 7 bases identical to TRBD1. CDR3 length: 16 residues. Trimming removed 4 bases from V and 4 bases from J; junction bases left unmatched: 11. Germline V gene lookup returns CDR1 SGHDT and CDR2 YYEEEE.

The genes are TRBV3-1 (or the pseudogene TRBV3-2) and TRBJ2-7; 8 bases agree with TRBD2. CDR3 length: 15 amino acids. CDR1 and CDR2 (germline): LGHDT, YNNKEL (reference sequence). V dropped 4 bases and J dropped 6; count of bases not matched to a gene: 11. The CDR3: CASSPTGTSGVEQYF. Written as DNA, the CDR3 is TGTGCCAGCAGCCCAACCGGGACTAGTGGCGTCGAGCAGTACTTC.

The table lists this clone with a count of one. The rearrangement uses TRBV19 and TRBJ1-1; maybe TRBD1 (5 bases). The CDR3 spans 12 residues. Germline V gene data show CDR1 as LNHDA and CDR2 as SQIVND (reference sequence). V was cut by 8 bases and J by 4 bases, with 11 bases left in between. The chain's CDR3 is CASGFGGTEAFF. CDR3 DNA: TGTGCCAGTGGGTTCGGGGGCACTGAAGCTTTCTTT.